This TCR beta chain is from a study of breast tumors, draining lymph nodes, adjacent tissues (dated by TCRdb to the mid-2010s). For the wider study: The study compared TCR beta repertoires across tumor, adjacent nontumor tissue and axillary lymph nodes from breast cancer patients. In human breast cancer, the study set out to assess how tumor, surrounding tissue and draining lymph node repertoires relate to one another and whether T cells might be exchanged between them.

The lymph node samples were taken from the axillary draining lymph nodes of breast cancer patients. Points the paper makes about the study in general: Tumors showed preferential V and J gene usage, and their T-cell repertoire diversity fell below that of lymph nodes yet above that of nontumor tissue. The data were judged consistent with most tumor T cells deriving from the lymph node and then expanding within tumor tissue. Tumor and nontumor tissue repertoires were found to be significantly more similar in luminal-like than in basal-like breast cancer. The conclusion that tumor T cells originate in lymph nodes was presented as consistent with a hypothesis rather than as directly demonstrated.

Sequencing relied on an Illumina HiSeq 2000. Multiplex PCR amplification was used to generate the TCR beta chain libraries. The amplified TCR beta chain products were analyzed by high-throughput sequencing. The raw public data were reprocessed by TCRdb itself: fastp quality trimming at Q25, MiXCR clonotype calling, in-frame beta chains only. Here each entry gathers all rows of one CDR3 protein and keeps the most common genes and DNA. Within this sample are more than 250,000 distinct CDR3 sequences, with 30% of them counted one time only. In total, the top ten clones hold approximately 1% of the sample. This clonotype was counted many times. No antigen is known for it. Per-nucleotide qualities are absent, and no much larger clonotype sits a single base away. The sample consisted of axillary lymph node tissue. The sequence was obtained from a female donor with breast cancer. Some clones in this sample may be carry-over from other donors' samples.

This receptor carries the CDR3 CATALGGNQPQHF. The DNA sequence is TGTGCCACCGCTCTCGGTGGCAATCAGCCCCAGCATTTT. This chain joins TRBV15 to TRBJ1-5; there is no confident call for the D gene. V loses 8 bases, J loses 2 bases, and the germline ends lie 10 bases apart. From the cysteine up to the phenylalanine, the CDR3 has a length of 13 residues. Just the 39-base CDR3 DNA is kept, in frame starting at base 1. CDR1 is given as LNHNV and CDR2 as YYDKDF, both from the germline V gene (reference sequence).